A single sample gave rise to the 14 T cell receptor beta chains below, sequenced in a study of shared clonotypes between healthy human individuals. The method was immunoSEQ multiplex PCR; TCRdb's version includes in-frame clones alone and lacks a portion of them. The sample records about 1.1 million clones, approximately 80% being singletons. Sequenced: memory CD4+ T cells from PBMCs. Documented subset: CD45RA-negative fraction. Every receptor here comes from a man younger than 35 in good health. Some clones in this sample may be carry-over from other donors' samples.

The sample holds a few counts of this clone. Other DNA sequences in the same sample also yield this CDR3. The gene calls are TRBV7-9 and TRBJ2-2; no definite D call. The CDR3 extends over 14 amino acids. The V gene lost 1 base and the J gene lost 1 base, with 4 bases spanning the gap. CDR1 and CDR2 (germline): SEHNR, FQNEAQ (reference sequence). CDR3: CASSLGQNTGELFF. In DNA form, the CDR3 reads TGTGCCAGCAGCTTAGGGCAGAACACCGGGGAGCTGTTTTTT.

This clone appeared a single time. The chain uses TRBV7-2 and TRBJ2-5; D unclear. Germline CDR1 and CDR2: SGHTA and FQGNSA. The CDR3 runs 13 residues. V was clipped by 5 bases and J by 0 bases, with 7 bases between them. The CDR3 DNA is TGTGCCAGCAGCCTGCAGTACCAAGAGACCCAGTACTTC. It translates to CASSLQYQETQYF. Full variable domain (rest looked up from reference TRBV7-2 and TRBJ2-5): GAGVSQSPSNKVTEKGKDVELRCDPISGHTALYWYRQSLGQGLEFLIYFQGNSAPDKSGLPSDRFSAERTGGSVSTLTIQRTQQEDSAVYLCASSLQYQETQYFGPGTRLLVL.

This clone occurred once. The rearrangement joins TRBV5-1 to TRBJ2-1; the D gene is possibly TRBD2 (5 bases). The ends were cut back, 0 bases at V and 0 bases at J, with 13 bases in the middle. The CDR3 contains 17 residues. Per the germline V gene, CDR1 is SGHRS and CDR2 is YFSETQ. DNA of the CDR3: TGCGCCAGCAGCTTGGTCCCTCGCGGGTCCTCCTACAATGAGCAGTTCTTC. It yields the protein CASSLVPRGSSYNEQFF.

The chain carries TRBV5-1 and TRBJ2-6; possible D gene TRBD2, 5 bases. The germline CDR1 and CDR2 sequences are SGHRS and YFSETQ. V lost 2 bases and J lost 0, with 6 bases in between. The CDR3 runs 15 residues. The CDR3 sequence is CASSFGSSGANVLTF. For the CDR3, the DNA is TGCGCCAGCAGCTTTGGGAGCTCTGGGGCCAACGTCCTGACTTTC.

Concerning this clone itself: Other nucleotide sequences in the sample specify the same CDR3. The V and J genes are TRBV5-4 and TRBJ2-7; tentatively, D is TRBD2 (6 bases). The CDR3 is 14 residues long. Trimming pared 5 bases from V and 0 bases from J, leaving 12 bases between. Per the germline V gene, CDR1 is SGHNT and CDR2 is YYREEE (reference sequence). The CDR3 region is CASSRSGSSYEQYF. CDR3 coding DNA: TGTGCCAGCAGTCGTAGCGGAAGCTCCTACGAGCAGTACTTC. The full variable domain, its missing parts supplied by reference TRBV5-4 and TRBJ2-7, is ETGVTQSPTHLIKTRGQQVTLRCSSQSGHNTVSWYQQALGQGPQFIFQYYREEENGRGNFPPRFSGLQFPNYSSELNVNALELDDSALYLCASSRSGSSYEQYFGPGTRLTVT.

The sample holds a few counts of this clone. CDR3 amino acids: CASSLAWSGQGAGGYTF. CDR3 nucleotide sequence: TGTGCCAGCAGCTTAGCATGGTCGGGACAGGGGGCAGGTGGCTACACCTTC. This rearrangement joins TRBV7-8 to TRBJ1-2; 12 nucleotides align to TRBD1. The V gene end was trimmed by 0 bases and the J gene end by 7 bases; junction bases not matched to a gene: 9. The length of the CDR3 is 17 residues. CDR1 and CDR2 from the germline V gene are SGHVS and FQNEAQ.

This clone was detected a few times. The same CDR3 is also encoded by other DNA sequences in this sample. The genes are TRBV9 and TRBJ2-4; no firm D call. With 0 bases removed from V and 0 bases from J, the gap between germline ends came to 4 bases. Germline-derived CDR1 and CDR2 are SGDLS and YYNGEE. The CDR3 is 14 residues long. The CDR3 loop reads CASSVGGAKNIQYF. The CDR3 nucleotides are TGTGCCAGCAGCGTAGGAGGAGCCAAAAACATTCAGTACTTC.

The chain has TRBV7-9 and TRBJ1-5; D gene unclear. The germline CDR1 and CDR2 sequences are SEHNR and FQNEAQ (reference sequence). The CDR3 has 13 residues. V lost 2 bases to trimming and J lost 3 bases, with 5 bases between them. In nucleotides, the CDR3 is TGTGCCAGCAGCTTAACGGACAATCAGCCCCAGCATTTT. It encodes CASSLTDNQPQHF.

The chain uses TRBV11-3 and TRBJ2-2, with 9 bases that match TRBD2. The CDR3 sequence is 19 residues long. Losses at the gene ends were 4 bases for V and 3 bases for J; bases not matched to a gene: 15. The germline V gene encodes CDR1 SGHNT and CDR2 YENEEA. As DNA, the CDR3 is TGTGCCAGCAGCTATTATAACCGTGTTAGCGGGAGCGACACCGGGGAGCTGTTTTTT. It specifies CASSYYNRVSGSDTGELFF.

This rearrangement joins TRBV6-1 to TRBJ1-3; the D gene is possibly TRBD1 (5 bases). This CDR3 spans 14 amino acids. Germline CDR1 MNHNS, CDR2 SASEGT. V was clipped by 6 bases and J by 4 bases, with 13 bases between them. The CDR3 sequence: CASSRTGDGNTIYF. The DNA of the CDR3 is TGTGCCAGCAGCAGGACGGGGGACGGAAACACCATATATTTT.

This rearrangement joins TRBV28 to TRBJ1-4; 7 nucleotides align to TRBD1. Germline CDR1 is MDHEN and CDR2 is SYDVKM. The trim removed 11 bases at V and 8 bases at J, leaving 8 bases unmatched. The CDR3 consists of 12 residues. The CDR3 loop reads CAHRQGLEKLFF. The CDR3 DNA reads TGTGCCCACCGACAGGGTCTGGAAAAACTGTTTTTT.

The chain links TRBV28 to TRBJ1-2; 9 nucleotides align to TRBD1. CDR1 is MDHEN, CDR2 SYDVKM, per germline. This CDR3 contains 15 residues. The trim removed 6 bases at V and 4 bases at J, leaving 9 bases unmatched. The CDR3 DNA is TGTGCCAGCAGGGGTACGGGACAGGGTTTCTATGGCTACACCTTC. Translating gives CASRGTGQGFYGYTF.

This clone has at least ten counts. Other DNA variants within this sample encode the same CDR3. The CDR3 loop reads CASSPGGRVSNQPQHF. As DNA, the CDR3 is TGTGCCAGCAGCCCAGGAGGGCGGGTTAGCAATCAGCCCCAGCATTTT. This rearrangement joins TRBV7-8 to TRBJ1-5, with D unclear. V lost 5 bases and J lost 0, with 14 bases in between. Per the germline V gene, CDR1 is SGHVS and CDR2 is FQNEAQ. This CDR3 has 16 residues.

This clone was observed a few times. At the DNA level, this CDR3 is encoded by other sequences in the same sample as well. The DNA for the CDR3 is TGTGCCAGCAGTTTATATGAGGGGGCCGGGAACACTGAAGCTTTCTTT. Translating it yields CASSLYEGAGNTEAFF. The chain combines TRBV27 with TRBJ1-1; 7 nucleotides agree with TRBD1. Germline CDR1 MNHEY, CDR2 SMNVEV (reference sequence). This CDR3 region has 16 residues. J gave up 1 base and V 1 base, and 6 bases lay outside the gene matches.